One sample yielded the 25 T cell receptor beta chains listed below, sequenced in a study of blood T cell repertoires in COVID-19. Only in-frame clones appear in the TCRdb table, and some are missing; sequencing was by immunoSEQ multiplex PCR. The repertoire consists of some 80,000 clones, with about four fifths occurring once and the leading ten covering roughly 5.9%. Sequencing was performed on peripheral blood. The receptors here all came from a woman over 75 with active or convalescent COVID-19.

This chain connects TRBV6-6 to TRBJ2-7; 7 bases line up with TRBD1. The CDR3 is 16 amino acids. Germline lookup yields CDR1 MNHNY and CDR2 SVGAGI (reference sequence). J was trimmed by 2 bases and V by 0 bases; bases with no gene match: 7. DNA of the CDR3: TGTGCCAGCAGTTACTCCTTGACAGGGCACACCTACGAGCAGTACTTC. It translates to CASSYSLTGHTYEQYF.

The rearrangement links TRBV7-3 to TRBJ2-1, with 7 bases lining up with TRBD2. Germline V lookup: CDR1 SGHTA, CDR2 FQGTGA. CDR3 length: 16 residues. V dropped 3 bases and J dropped 6; count of bases not matched to a gene: 11. The CDR3, as DNA: TGTGCCAGCAGCTTCCGCGGGAGCCCCACCCTCAATGAGCAGTTCTTC. The encoded protein is CASSFRGSPTLNEQFF.

This CDR3 reads CASSPRVGTEAFF. The CDR3 DNA sequence: TGTGCCAGTAGTCCCAGGGTGGGCACTGAAGCTTTCTTT. The chain couples TRBV19 to TRBJ1-1; D may be TRBD1 (5 bases). V lost 5 bases, J lost 4 bases, and 11 bases lay in between. CDR1 is LNHDA, CDR2 SQIVND, per germline (reference sequence). CDR3 size: 13 residues.

A few counts support this clone. The rearrangement links TRBV24-1 to TRBJ2-5; 7 positions agree with TRBD2. The CDR3 contains 16 residues. CDR1 is KGHDR, CDR2 SFDVKD, per germline. The J segment lost 4 bases and the V segment lost 4 bases, leaving 11 bases of the junction unmatched. Here the CDR3 reads CATSDPFGREGETQYF. The DNA of the CDR3 is TGTGCCACCAGTGACCCCTTCGGAAGGGAGGGAGAGACCCAGTACTTC.

This chain links TRBV10-3 with TRBJ2-1, with a weak D call TRBD1 (5 bases). The germline V gene has CDR1 ENHRY and CDR2 SYGVKD. The CDR3 has 14 residues. Trimming took 2 bases from V and 9 from J, leaving 14 bases between them. The CDR3 DNA reads TGTGCCATCAGTGAGCTGGGCAGGGTGGGTGAGCAGTTCTTC. Translation: CAISELGRVGEQFF.

V gene TRBV9 combines with J gene TRBJ2-7; TRBD2 is a possible D gene (6 bases). Germline V CDR1 and CDR2: SGDLS, YYNGEE. The CDR3 is 13 residues long. V was cut by 3 bases and J by 3 bases, with 10 bases left in between. CDR3 in amino acids: CASSAGGVYEQYF. CDR3 DNA: TGTGCCAGCAGCGCCGGCGGGGTCTACGAGCAGTACTTC. Using reference TRBV9 and TRBJ2-7 for the parts outside the CDR3, the full variable domain is DSGVTQTPKHLITATGQRVTLRCSPRSGDLSVYWYQQSLDQGLQFLIQYYNGEERAKGNILERFSAQQFPDLHSELNLSSLELGDSALYFCASSAGGVYEQYFGPGTRLTVT.

The chain carries TRBV3-1 (or the pseudogene TRBV3-2) and TRBJ2-7; possibly TRBD2 for D (7 bases). The CDR3 runs 16 residues. With 1 base removed from V and 2 bases from J, the gap between germline ends came to 15 bases. CDR1 LGHDT and CDR2 YNNKEL come from the germline V gene (reference sequence). In DNA, the CDR3 is TGTGCCAGCAGCCAAGGATCGCGGGGGCCGCCCTACGAGCAGTACTTC. This encodes CASSQGSRGPPYEQYF.

The rearrangement links TRBV27 to TRBJ1-2, with TRBD1 as a possible D gene (6 bases). CDR1 is MNHEY, CDR2 SMNVEV, per germline (reference sequence). The CDR3 runs 14 residues. V shed 5 bases and J shed 4 bases, with 14 bases lying between them. CDR3 amino acids: CASSRTGGAYGYTF. As DNA, the CDR3 is TGTGCCAGCAGTAGAACGGGGGGGGCCTATGGCTACACCTTC.

This chain connects TRBV6-5 to TRBJ2-7; TRBD1 matches at 8 bases. CDR3 length: 15 residues. The V and J ends lost 6 bases and 4 bases, in that order; junction bases with no gene match: 11. The germline gives CDR1 MNHEY, CDR2 SVGAGI. Here the CDR3 reads CASRAGQGSKYEQYF. The CDR3 DNA reads as TGTGCCAGCAGGGCCGGACAGGGTAGTAAGTACGAGCAGTACTTC.

In its sample, this clone was seen a few times. This sequence joins TRBV4-3 and TRBJ1-1; D is ambiguous. The germline V gene has CDR1 LGHNA and CDR2 YSLEER. The CDR3 consists of 13 residues. V was pared by 4 bases and J by 1 base, with 7 bases between. The CDR3 bases are TGCGCCAGCAGCCGCGGTGGGAACACTGAAGCTTTCTTT. It yields the protein CASSRGGNTEAFF.

CDR3 protein: CASGWPGTNEQFF. The CDR3 DNA reads TGTGCCAGCGGTTGGCCGGGAACCAATGAGCAGTTCTTC. The rearrangement uses TRBV9 and TRBJ2-1; maybe TRBD2 (5 bases). This CDR3 is 13 amino acids long. CDR1 and CDR2 (germline): SGDLS, YYNGEE. V dropped 7 bases and J dropped 6 bases, with 14 bases sitting between them. Looking up the rest from reference TRBV9 and TRBJ2-1 gives the full variable domain: DSGVTQTPKHLITATGQRVTLRCSPRSGDLSVYWYQQSLDQGLQFLIQYYNGEERAKGNILERFSAQQFPDLHSELNLSSLELGDSALYFCASGWPGTNEQFFGPGTRLTVL.

The sample holds a few counts of this clone. The CDR3: CASSYGAGGSYGYTF. In DNA, the CDR3 is TGTGCCAGCAGTTACGGCGCAGGGGGCAGCTATGGCTACACCTTC. This chain links TRBV6-5 with TRBJ1-2, with 8 bases aligning to TRBD1. CDR3 length: 15 residues. CDR1 MNHEY and CDR2 SVGAGI come from the germline V gene. J was trimmed by 4 bases and V by 2 bases; bases with no gene match: 6.

This chain uses TRBV9 with TRBJ1-1, with D possibly TRBD1 on 5 matching bases. Germline V gives CDR1 SGDLS, CDR2 YYNGEE. The V end lost 0 bases, the J end lost 4 bases, and 13 bases lay between the germline ends. The CDR3 contains 15 residues. CDR3 coding DNA: TGTGCCAGCAGCGTAGGATGGGGCATGGGCACTGAAGCTTTCTTT. Its protein is CASSVGWGMGTEAFF.

The chain employs TRBV3-1 (or the pseudogene TRBV3-2) and TRBJ2-1; D is undetermined. Germline CDR1 reads LGHDT; CDR2 reads YNNKEL (reference sequence). V was trimmed by 0 bases and J by 3 bases, leaving 12 bases between them. The CDR3 runs 16 residues. Written as DNA, the CDR3 is TGTGCCAGCAGCCAAGACGTACTTTTATACTACAATGAGCAGTTCTTC. It encodes CASSQDVLLYYNEQFF.

This chain links TRBV19 with TRBJ1-1; the D is unclear. Trimming removed 2 bases from V and 11 bases from J, with 15 bases in between. The CDR3 contains 13 residues. In germline, CDR1 is LNHDA, CDR2 SQIVND (reference sequence). CDR3 bases: TGTGCCAGTAGTATATCCCGGGGAGCGGGGGCTTTCTTT. Translation: CASSISRGAGAFF. The full variable domain, its missing parts supplied by reference TRBV19 and TRBJ1-1, is DGGITQSPKYLFRKEGQNVTLSCEQNLNHDAMYWYRQDPGQGLRLIYYSQIVNDFQKGDIAEGYSVSREKKESFPLTVTSAQKNPTAFYLCASSISRGAGAFFGQGTRLTVV.

The V gene is TRBV23-1, the J gene TRBJ1-5, with D uncertain. TRBV23-1 is an ORF; its function is uncertain. The CDR3 totals 19 residues. The V gene lost 4 bases and the J gene lost 1 base, with 23 bases spanning the gap. Here the CDR3 DNA reads TGCGCCAGCAGTCCAACACCCCAGCCTTTTCGGGTCAGCAATCAGCCCCAGCATTTT. As protein: CASSPTPQPFRVSNQPQHF.

This clone has only a few counts. This sequence joins TRBV18 and TRBJ2-3; D possibly corresponds to TRBD1 (5 bases). The CDR3 is made up of 14 amino acids. Trimming pared 3 bases from V and 3 bases from J, leaving 10 bases between. Germline lookup yields CDR1 KGHSH and CDR2 LQKENI. As DNA, the CDR3 is TGTGCCAGCTCACCGGGGCAGGTTACAGATACGCAGTATTTT. The encoded protein is CASSPGQVTDTQYF.

CDR3 DNA: TGTGCCAGCAGCTTGGGTGGCGGGTCCTTGTACGAGCAGTACTTC. Its translation is CASSLGGGSLYEQYF. The V gene is TRBV5-8, the J gene TRBJ2-7; D possibly corresponds to TRBD2 (5 bases). Trimming took 0 bases from V and 4 from J, leaving 14 bases between them. The CDR3 totals 15 residues. The germline CDR1 and CDR2 sequences are SGHTS and YDEGEE. The complete variable domain, with remaining parts taken from reference TRBV5-8 and TRBJ2-7, reads EAGVTQSPTHLIKTRGQQATLRCSPISGHTSVYWYQQALGLGLQFLLWYDEGEERNRGNFPPRFSGRQFPNYSSELNVNALELEDSALYLCASSLGGGSLYEQYFGPGTRLTVT.

The chain has TRBV3-1 (or the pseudogene TRBV3-2) and TRBJ2-7; 8 positions match TRBD1. Germline lookup yields CDR1 LGHDT and CDR2 YNNKEL (reference sequence). The CDR3 loop spans 15 amino acids. Unmatched junction bases numbered 9, after V lost 6 bases and J lost 2 bases. The CDR3 DNA reads as TGTGCCAGCAGTCGAGGGACAGGTGGTCCCTACGAGCAGTACTTC. It yields the protein CASSRGTGGPYEQYF.

V is TRBV18 and J is TRBJ1-1, with D possibly matching TRBD1 (5 bases). Germline CDR1 is KGHSH and CDR2 is LQKENI. The CDR3 is 17 residues long. Trimming stripped 4 bases from V and 1 base from J, with 19 bases between. CDR3: CASSQNFGGRGNTEAFF. The CDR3 region has the DNA TGTGCCAGCTCACAAAACTTCGGGGGACGGGGGAACACTGAAGCTTTCTTT.

The rearrangement joins TRBV29-1 to TRBJ1-5, with D uncertain. V lost 5 bases, J lost 0 bases, and 14 bases lay in between. The CDR3 consists of 15 residues. Germline assignment: CDR1 SQVTM and CDR2 ANQGSEA. The CDR3 DNA sequence: TGCAGCGTTAAGTTGTACGCCGGTAGCAATCAGCCCCAGCATTTT. The encoded protein is CSVKLYAGSNQPQHF.

This clone was counted a few times. The rearrangement joins TRBV2 to TRBJ2-7; 8 bases map to TRBD2. The CDR3 covers 15 residues. Germline-derived CDR1 and CDR2 are SNHLY and FYNNEI. V was clipped by 2 bases and J by 1 base; unmatched bases: 4. CDR3 loop: CASSEIPSGSYEQYF. CDR3 DNA sequence: TGTGCCAGCAGTGAAATCCCTAGCGGGTCCTACGAGCAGTACTTC.

The chain links TRBV7-6 to TRBJ1-6, with 7 bases lining up with TRBD1. There are 15 residues in the CDR3. Trimming cost V 0 bases and J 5 bases; bases outside gene matches: 1. CDR1 is SGHVS and CDR2 is FNYEAQ in the germline V gene. CDR3 coding DNA: TGTGCCAGCAGCTTAGCGGGACAGAATAATTCACCCCTCCACTTT. It specifies CASSLAGQNNSPLHF.

The gene calls are TRBV19 and TRBJ2-5, with 7 bases lining up with TRBD1. This CDR3 region has 14 residues. Germline V gene sequence: CDR1 LNHDA, CDR2 SQIVND (reference sequence). Losses at the gene ends were 5 bases for V and 3 bases for J; bases not matched to a gene: 6. The CDR3 sequence: CASSLRTGEETQYF. The CDR3 bases are TGTGCCAGTAGTCTAAGGACAGGCGAAGAGACCCAGTACTTC.

CDR3 protein: CASSLGRGLAGPQHF. DNA of the CDR3: TGTGCCAGCAGTTTAGGCAGGGGCCTTGCGGGGCCCCAGCATTTT. This chain connects TRBV27 to TRBJ1-5; D may be TRBD1 (6 bases). The CDR3 consists of 15 residues. Looked up from germline, CDR1 is MNHEY and CDR2 is SMNVEV (reference sequence). Between the trimmed V and J ends, which lost 2 bases and 9 bases, there was a span of 17 bases.